The entry that follows covers one TCR beta chain sequence. Antigen specificity is unknown. This record comes from a study of cytomegalovirus exposure and HLA in healthy donors. Findings and caveats of the study: Follow-up analysis seemed to connect common viral pathogens with several of the most significant clusters identified.

PCR was performed using 60 Vbeta and 13 Jbeta primers. The table came from immunoSEQ multiplex PCR; TCRdb's copy has only in-frame clones and leaves some out. This sample has under 150,000 clones, with 50% to 75% found just once. Material for sequencing was PBMCs. The sequence came from a woman in her 40s in good health and CMV-seronegative.

The CDR3 loop reads CASGSSIVQGSRKLFF. CDR3 coding DNA: TGTGCCAGCGGATCGTCAATAGTACAGGGAAGTCGAAAACTGTTTTTT. This rearrangement joins TRBV28 to TRBJ1-4; a weak D match, TRBD1 (6 bases). V dropped 8 bases and J dropped 10 bases, with 26 bases sitting between them. This CDR3 is 16 amino acids long. CDR1 and CDR2 (germline): MDHEN, SYDVKM.